This TCR beta chain was captured by sequencing in a study of blood T cell repertoires in COVID-19. Study details: The United States, Italy and Spain were the sources of the acute and convalescent COVID-19 samples.

The CDR3 is 17 amino acids. Unmatched junction bases numbered 6, after V lost 5 bases and J lost 0 bases. CDR1 is MDHEN, CDR2 SYDVKM, per germline. Authors' methods: Counts of nucleated cells, estimated from reference gene primer amplification, were obtained. The protocol was immunoSEQ multiplex PCR, while the TCRdb copy is restricted to in-frame clones and leaves out a portion. The D gene and trimming were derived from the DNA, and the V and J assignments and clone size from that table. The table has tens of thousands of clones, approximately 92% seen once. In this sample, this clone turned up a few times.

This sequence originates from a human donor with active COVID-19. The donor label of this sample is uncertain. The sequencing input was peripheral blood. V usage is TRBV28 and J usage is TRBJ1-6; 8 nucleotides line up with TRBD1. The CDR3 reads CASSGQGQSSYNSPLHF. The CDR3 DNA reads as TGTGCCAGCAGTGGACAGGGACAGAGCTCCTATAATTCACCCCTCCACTTT.